This entry concerns a single T cell receptor beta chain. Its antigen remains unidentified. Sequential positive selection took CD4 T cells first, then CD8 T cells. Cells stained for CD3, CD4, CD8, CD45RA and CD27 were sorted into four subsets. The data stem from a study of naive and memory T cell subsets. Study observations and caveats: Over 95% of naive TCR sequences appeared only once, unlike memory subsets.

The beta constant-region primer was an equimolar mix of two oligonucleotides covering TRBC1 and TRBC2. Four rounds of PCR amplified the ligated cDNA using nested alpha and beta constant-region primers plus SP2. The cDNA 3' end received a ligated single-stranded oligonucleotide carrying the SP2 primer and a 12-nucleotide UMI. TCRdb passed the UMI-ligation and nested PCR reads through MiXCR, listing each CDR3 protein once. The sample shows about 23,000 distinct CDR3 sequences, roughly 9.6% of them seen only once. The germline V gene has CDR1 SGHTA and CDR2 FQGNSA. V lost 0 bases and J lost 4, with 9 bases in between. This CDR3 has 14 residues.

The receptor's source is a human donor in good health. This chain links TRBV7-2 with TRBJ2-5; a weak D match, TRBD1 (6 bases). Sequencing used central memory CD8+ T cells from blood. CDR3 in amino acids: CASSLAKGVETQYF. The CDR3 nucleotides read TGTGCCAGCAGCTTAGCGAAGGGGGTAGAGACCCAGTACTTC.